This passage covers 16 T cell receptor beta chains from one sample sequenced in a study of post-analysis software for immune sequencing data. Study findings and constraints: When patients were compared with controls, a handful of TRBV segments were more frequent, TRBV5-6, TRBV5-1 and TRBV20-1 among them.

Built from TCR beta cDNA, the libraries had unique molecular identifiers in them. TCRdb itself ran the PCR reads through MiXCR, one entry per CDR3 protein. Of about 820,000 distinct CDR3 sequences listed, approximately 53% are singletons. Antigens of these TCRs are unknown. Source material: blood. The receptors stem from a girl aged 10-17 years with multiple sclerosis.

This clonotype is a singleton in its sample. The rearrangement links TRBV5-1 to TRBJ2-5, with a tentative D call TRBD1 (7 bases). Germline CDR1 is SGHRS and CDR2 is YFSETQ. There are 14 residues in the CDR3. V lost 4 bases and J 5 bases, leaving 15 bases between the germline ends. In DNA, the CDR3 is TGCGCCAGCAGCCCGGAGGGACAGAGGGAGACCCAGTACTTC. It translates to CASSPEGQRETQYF. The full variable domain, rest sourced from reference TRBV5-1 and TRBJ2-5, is KAGVTQTPRYLIKTRGQQVTLSCSPISGHRSVSWYQQTPGQGLQFLFEYFSETQRNKGNFPGRFSGRQFSNSRSEMNVSTLELGDSALYLCASSPEGQRETQYFGPGTRLLVL.

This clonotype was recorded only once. CDR3 sequence (DNA): TGTGCCAGCAGATCGACAGGGGGCCCCTACGAGCAGTACTTC. Translated, it gives CASRSTGGPYEQYF. The chain recombines TRBV12-3 or TRBV12-4 with TRBJ2-5; 10 bases line up with TRBD1. The J call may be faulty, since TRBJ2-7 better matches the DNA end. The length of the CDR3 is 14 residues.

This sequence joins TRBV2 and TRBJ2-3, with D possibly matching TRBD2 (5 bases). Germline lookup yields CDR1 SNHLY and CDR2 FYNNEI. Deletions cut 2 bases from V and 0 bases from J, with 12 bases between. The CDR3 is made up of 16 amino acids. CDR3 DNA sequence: TGTGCCAGCAGTGAACAAAGCGGCGGGAGCACAGATACGCAGTATTTT. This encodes CASSEQSGGSTDTQYF.

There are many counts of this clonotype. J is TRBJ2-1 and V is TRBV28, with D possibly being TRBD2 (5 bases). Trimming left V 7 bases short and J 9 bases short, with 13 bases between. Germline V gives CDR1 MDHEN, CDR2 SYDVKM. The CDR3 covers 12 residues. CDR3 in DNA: TGTGCCAGCAACTCCCGAGGGTTTGAGCAGTTCTTC. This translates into CASNSRGFEQFF.

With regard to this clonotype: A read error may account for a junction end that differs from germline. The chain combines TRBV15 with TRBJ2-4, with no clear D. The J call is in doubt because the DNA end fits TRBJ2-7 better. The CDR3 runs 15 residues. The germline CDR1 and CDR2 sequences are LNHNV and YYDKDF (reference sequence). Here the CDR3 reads CAISRDIWETYEQYF. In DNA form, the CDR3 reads TGTGCCATCAGCAGAGATATATGGGAAACCTACGAGCAGTACTTC.

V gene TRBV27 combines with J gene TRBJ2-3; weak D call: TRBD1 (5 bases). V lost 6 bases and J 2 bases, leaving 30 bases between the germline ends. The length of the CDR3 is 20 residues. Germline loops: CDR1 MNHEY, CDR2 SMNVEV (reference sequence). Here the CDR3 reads CASRHYTWTNTDETTDTQYF. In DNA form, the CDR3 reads TGTGCCAGCAGACATTATACTTGGACAAACACCGATGAGACCACAGATACGCAGTATTTT.

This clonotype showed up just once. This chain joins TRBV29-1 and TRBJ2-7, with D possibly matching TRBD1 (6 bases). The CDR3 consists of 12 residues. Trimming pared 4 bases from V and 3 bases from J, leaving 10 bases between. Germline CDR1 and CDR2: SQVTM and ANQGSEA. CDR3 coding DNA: TGCAGCGTTGTCAGGGGTGTCTACGAGCAGTACTTC. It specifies CSVVRGVYEQYF.

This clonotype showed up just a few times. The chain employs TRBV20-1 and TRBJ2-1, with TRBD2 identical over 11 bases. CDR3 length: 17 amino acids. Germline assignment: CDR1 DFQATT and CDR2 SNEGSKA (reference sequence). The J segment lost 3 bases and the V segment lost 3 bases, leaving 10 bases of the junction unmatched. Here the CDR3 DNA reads TGCAGTGCTAGTGCTCCCGGGCTAGCGGGGGGCTACAATGAGCAGTTCTTC. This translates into CSASAPGLAGGYNEQFF.

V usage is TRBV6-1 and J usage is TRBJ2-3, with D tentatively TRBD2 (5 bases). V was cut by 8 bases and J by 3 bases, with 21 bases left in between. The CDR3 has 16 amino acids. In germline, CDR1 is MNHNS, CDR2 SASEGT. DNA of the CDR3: TGTGCCAGCTCTCCACTTGGTGGGAGTGGTACAGATACGCAGTATTTT. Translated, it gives CASSPLGGSGTDTQYF.

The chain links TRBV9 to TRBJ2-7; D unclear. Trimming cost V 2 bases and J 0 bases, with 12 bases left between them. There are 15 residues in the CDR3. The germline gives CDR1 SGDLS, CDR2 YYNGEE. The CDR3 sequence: CASSVGPAASYEQYF. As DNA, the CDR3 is TGTGCCAGCAGCGTCGGTCCGGCCGCCTCCTACGAGCAGTACTTC.

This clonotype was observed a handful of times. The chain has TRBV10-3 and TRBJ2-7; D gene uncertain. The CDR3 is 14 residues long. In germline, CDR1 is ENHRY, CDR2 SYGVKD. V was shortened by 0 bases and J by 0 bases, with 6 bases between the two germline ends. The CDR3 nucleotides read TGTGCCATCAGTGAGTCTCCCCCCTCCTACGAGCAGTACTTC. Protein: CAISESPPSYEQYF.

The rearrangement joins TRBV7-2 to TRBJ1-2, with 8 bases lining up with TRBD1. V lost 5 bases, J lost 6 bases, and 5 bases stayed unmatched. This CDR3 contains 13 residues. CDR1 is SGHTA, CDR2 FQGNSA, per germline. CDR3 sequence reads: CASSAWTGNGYTF. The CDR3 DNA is TGTGCCAGCAGCGCTTGGACAGGGAATGGCTACACCTTC.

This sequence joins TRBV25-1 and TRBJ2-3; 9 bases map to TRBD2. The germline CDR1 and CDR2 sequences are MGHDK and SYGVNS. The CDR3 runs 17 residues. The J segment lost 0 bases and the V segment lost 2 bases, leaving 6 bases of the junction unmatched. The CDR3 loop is CASSEPRLAASTDTQYF. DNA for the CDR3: TGTGCCAGCAGTGAACCCCGACTAGCGGCTAGCACAGATACGCAGTATTTT.

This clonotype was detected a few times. The DNA of the CDR3 is TGTGCCAGCAGTCTACTCGTAGGACAGGGGGCCCACGAGCAGTACTTC. It is translated as CASSLLVGQGAHEQYF. The rearrangement uses TRBV6-6 and TRBJ2-7; 11 bases are a match to TRBD1. The germline V gene encodes CDR1 MNHNY and CDR2 SVGAGI (reference sequence). This CDR3 region has 16 residues. The V gene end was trimmed by 5 bases and the J gene end by 5 bases; junction bases not matched to a gene: 11.

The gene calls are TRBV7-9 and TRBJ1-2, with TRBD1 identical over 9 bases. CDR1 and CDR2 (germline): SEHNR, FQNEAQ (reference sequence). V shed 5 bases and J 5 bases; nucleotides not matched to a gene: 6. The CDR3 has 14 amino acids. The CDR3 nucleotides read TGTGCCAGCAGCACCGGGACAGGGACGTATGGCTACACCTTC. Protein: CASSTGTGTYGYTF.

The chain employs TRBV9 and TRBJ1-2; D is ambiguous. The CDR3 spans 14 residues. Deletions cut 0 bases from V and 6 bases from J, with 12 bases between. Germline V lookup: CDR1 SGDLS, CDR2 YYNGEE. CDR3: CASSVDQIDHGYTF. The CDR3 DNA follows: TGTGCCAGCAGCGTAGACCAGATAGACCATGGCTACACCTTC.